The 19 T cell receptor beta chains below all came from one sample that was sequenced in a study of blood T cell repertoires in COVID-19. Assay: immunoSEQ multiplex PCR; the TCRdb copy retains only in-frame clones and omits some. Among some 350,000 clones, roughly 86% were seen once, and the ten largest hold approximately 5%. Sequenced sample: PBMCs or T cells enriched from blood (not recorded which). All receptors derive from a woman younger than 45 who had recovered from COVID-19.

This chain connects TRBV6-2 or TRBV6-3 to TRBJ2-2; TRBD1 is a possible D gene (5 bases). V was pared by 5 bases and J by 0 bases, with 10 bases between. Germline V lookup: CDR1 MNHEY, CDR2 SVGEGT. The length of the CDR3 is 15 residues. The CDR3 DNA follows: TGTGCCAGCAGTCTTTGGACATCGAACACCGGGGAGCTGTTTTTT. Translated, it gives CASSLWTSNTGELFF.

The V gene is TRBV4-1, the J gene TRBJ1-2; perhaps TRBD1 as D (5 bases). The germline V and J ends were trimmed by 4 bases and 7 bases, with 13 bases remaining between them. The CDR3 runs to 13 residues. CDR1 MGHRA and CDR2 YSYEKL come from the germline V gene. In DNA form, the CDR3 reads TGCGCCAGCAGCCTAGGGGATTCGCGTGGCTACACCTTC. Amino acids: CASSLGDSRGYTF.

This clone has ten or more counts. V is TRBV4-3 and J is TRBJ2-3; TRBD1 agrees at 7 bases. This CDR3 is 17 amino acids long. V gave up 4 bases and J gave up 3 bases; unmatched junction bases: 13. Germline assignment: CDR1 LGHNA and CDR2 YSLEER. CDR3 residues: CASSPGTGERVTDTQYF. In DNA form, the CDR3 reads TGCGCCAGCAGCCCAGGCACAGGGGAGAGAGTGACAGATACGCAGTATTTT.

The V gene is TRBV7-6, the J gene TRBJ2-2; the D gene is possibly TRBD2 (6 bases). Germline values: CDR1 SGHVS, CDR2 FNYEAQ. V lost 7 bases and J lost 7, with 13 bases in between. The CDR3 sequence is 13 residues long. The CDR3 here is CASTIGGVGELFF. CDR3 in DNA: TGTGCCAGCACCATAGGAGGGGTCGGGGAGCTGTTTTTT.

This rearrangement joins TRBV2 to TRBJ1-1; D perhaps matches TRBD1 (5 bases). Germline loops: CDR1 SNHLY, CDR2 FYNNEI. The CDR3 has 15 amino acids. The germline V and J ends were trimmed by 6 bases and 5 bases, with 19 bases remaining between them. The CDR3 DNA is TGTGCCAGCAGCCCTCTGGTGGAGGGGAGGACTGAAGCTTTCTTT. Protein product: CASSPLVEGRTEAFF.

This clone was picked up a small number of times. The chain links TRBV6-4 to TRBJ1-2, with D unresolved. The germline V gene encodes CDR1 MRHNA and CDR2 SNTAGT. The CDR3 loop spans 14 amino acids. Trimming pared 3 bases from V and 0 bases from J, leaving 8 bases between. CDR3 protein: CASSEESSNYGYTF. In DNA, the CDR3 is TGTGCCAGCAGTGAAGAGTCCTCTAACTATGGCTACACCTTC.

The chain is built from TRBV7-6 and TRBJ1-3, with unresolved D. Trimming left V 3 bases short and J 0 bases short, with 6 bases between. The CDR3 sequence is 14 residues long. Per the germline V gene, CDR1 is SGHVS and CDR2 is FNYEAQ. The CDR3 protein is CASSFGSSGNTIYF. The CDR3 region has the DNA TGTGCCAGCAGCTTTGGGAGCTCTGGAAACACCATATATTTT. The full variable domain, its missing parts supplied by reference TRBV7-6 and TRBJ1-3, is GAGVSQSPRYKVTKRGQDVALRCDPISGHVSLYWYRQALGQGPEFLTYFNYEAQQDKSGLPNDRFSAERPEGSISTLTIQRTEQRDSAMYRCASSFGSSGNTIYFGEGSWLTVV.

The CDR3 DNA is TGCAGCGTTAAGGGACTGAGCTCCTACAATGAGCAGTTCTTC. Translation: CSVKGLSSYNEQFF. The chain links TRBV29-1 to TRBJ2-1; the D gene is possibly TRBD2 (6 bases). Germline CDR1 SQVTM, CDR2 ANQGSEA. This CDR3 has 14 amino acids. Deletions cut 5 bases from V and 0 bases from J, with 11 bases between.

Written as DNA, the CDR3 is TGTGCCAGCAGCCCCCGGTCCGACGGGGAGACCCAGTACTTC. It translates to CASSPRSDGETQYF. V is TRBV11-1 and J is TRBJ2-5; D remains unclear. V was trimmed by 5 bases and J by 5 bases, leaving 15 bases between them. This CDR3 spans 14 amino acids. Germline values: CDR1 SGHAT, CDR2 FQDESV (reference sequence).

The V and J genes are TRBV20-1 and TRBJ2-5, with 9 bases that match TRBD2. The junction had 5 bases not matched to a gene; V was cut back by 3 bases and J by 3 bases. The length of the CDR3 is 14 residues. Germline values: CDR1 DFQATT, CDR2 SNEGSKA (reference sequence). CDR3 DNA: TGCAGTGCTAGTTCGCGGGGGGGCGAAGAGACCCAGTACTTC. Its protein is CSASSRGGEETQYF.

The V call is TRBV24-1, the J call TRBJ1-3, with 9 positions matching TRBD1. V lost 7 bases to trimming and J lost 4 bases; unmatched junction nucleotides: 4. The CDR3 is made up of 14 amino acids. Per germline, CDR1 KGHDR and CDR2 SFDVKD. CDR3 loop: CATRQGAGGNTIYF. Here the CDR3 DNA reads TGTGCCACCAGACAGGGGGCTGGGGGAAACACCATATATTTT.

The rearrangement links TRBV2 to TRBJ2-4, with TRBD1 identical over 7 bases. Losses at the gene ends were 9 bases for V and 2 bases for J; bases not matched to a gene: 10. Germline CDR1 is SNHLY and CDR2 is FYNNEI. The CDR3 extends over 15 amino acids. The CDR3 loop reads CASYWDRGSKNIQYF. The CDR3 nucleotides read TGTGCCAGTTACTGGGACAGAGGATCCAAAAACATTCAGTACTTC.

This clone was counted only a few times. The J gene is TRBJ2-3, the V gene TRBV30; TRBD1 matches at 10 bases. The trim removed 2 bases at V and 4 bases at J, leaving 3 bases unmatched. The CDR3 length is 14 residues. The germline V gene has CDR1 GTSNPN and CDR2 SVGIG (reference sequence). DNA for the CDR3: TGTGCCTGGAGTAGACAGGGGGCCGCAGATACGCAGTATTTT. Residues: CAWSRQGAADTQYF.

The chain uses TRBV20-1 and TRBJ1-2; TRBD1 matches 7 bases. This CDR3 has 14 amino acids. The trim removed 3 bases at V and 2 bases at J, leaving 6 bases unmatched. The germline CDR1 and CDR2 sequences are DFQATT and SNEGSKA (reference sequence). The CDR3 region is CSASLGGLNYGYTF. The CDR3 DNA reads as TGCAGTGCTAGTTTAGGGGGCTTAAACTATGGCTACACCTTC.

CDR3 in amino acids: CASNDLGDFGNTIYF. The CDR3 coding sequence is TGTGCCAGCAATGATCTCGGGGATTTTGGAAACACCATATATTTT. V usage is TRBV6-6 and J usage is TRBJ1-3, with D hard to call. Germline CDR1 is MNHNY and CDR2 is SVGAGI (reference sequence). Deletions cut 7 bases from V and 3 bases from J, with 16 bases between. This CDR3 comprises 15 residues.

This sequence joins TRBV7-9 and TRBJ1-6; 10 bases map to TRBD1. This CDR3 spans 16 amino acids. J gave up 7 bases and V 5 bases, and 8 bases lay outside the gene matches. Germline V CDR1 and CDR2: SEHNR, FQNEAQ (reference sequence). Here the CDR3 reads CASSPQKTGGNSPLHF. CDR3 sequence (DNA): TGTGCCAGCAGCCCCCAAAAGACAGGGGGCAATTCACCCCTCCACTTT.

The J gene is TRBJ1-1, the V gene TRBV19; 7 nucleotides align to TRBD1. Germline trimming cut 6 bases from V and 1 base from J; bases unmatched to any gene: 5. The length of the CDR3 is 14 residues. Per germline, CDR1 LNHDA and CDR2 SQIVND (reference sequence). The chain's CDR3 is CASRSDRENTEAFF. CDR3 sequence (DNA): TGTGCCAGTAGGTCCGACAGGGAGAACACTGAAGCTTTCTTT. Drawing the rest from reference TRBV19 and TRBJ1-1, the complete variable domain is DGGITQSPKYLFRKEGQNVTLSCEQNLNHDAMYWYRQDPGQGLRLIYYSQIVNDFQKGDIAEGYSVSREKKESFPLTVTSAQKNPTAFYLCASRSDRENTEAFFGQGTRLTVV.

The rearrangement uses TRBV5-1 and TRBJ2-5; 7 bases line up with TRBD1. The CDR3 is made up of 17 amino acids. In germline, CDR1 is SGHRS, CDR2 YFSETQ. Trimming at V came to 4 bases and at J to 6 bases, leaving 18 bases not matched to a gene. The CDR3 sequence: CASSVGSTGRGPKTQYF. Here the CDR3 DNA reads TGCGCCAGCAGCGTCGGATCGACAGGGAGAGGGCCAAAGACCCAGTACTTC.

The chain links TRBV7-3 to TRBJ2-1, with 12 bases identical to TRBD1. V dropped 5 bases and J dropped 9; count of bases not matched to a gene: 5. The CDR3 is 14 amino acids. CDR1 and CDR2 (germline): SGHTA, FQGTGA. Here the CDR3 DNA reads TGTGCCAGCAGCCCCGGGACAGGGGGCGGTGAGCAGTTCTTC. This gives the protein CASSPGTGGGEQFF.